This is a list of T cell receptor beta chains from one sample in a study of human T cells and chemical hapten exposure. TCRdb redid the calling of the RACE reads with MiXCR, one entry per CDR3 protein. Counted here are about 73,000 distinct CDR3 sequences, around 8.8% occurring once; the ten biggest clones make up nearly 3.5%. The specimen comprised whole blood, sampled in connection with sensitization to the hapten diphenylcyclopropenone (DPC). Receptors originate from a woman aged 50 to 65 with alopecia areata. Some clones in this sample may be carry-over from other donors' samples. CDR3s leave out the opening cysteine and the closing phenylalanine or tryptophan. Clone sizes are given selectively: once, few, many, or a class where the clone is expanded.

v_gene	j_gene	abundance	CDR3aa
TRBV24-1	TRBJ1-4	many	ATSDGAPTTNEKLF
TRBV11-2	TRBJ2-3	many	ASSSTGAFGTQY
TRBV20-1	TRBJ1-6	many	SARDRRKRDNSPLH
TRBV28	TRBJ1-5	few	ASRSTGEPPQH
TRBV11-2	TRBJ2-2	-	ASSLEHQGELF
TRBV30	TRBJ2-7	-	AWGLGPYEQY
TRBV6-5	TRBJ2-3	few	ASSYGGTYTDTQY
TRBV29-1	TRBJ2-7	few	SVGGGQGAQEQY
TRBV29-1	TRBJ1-2	many	SVDPQSTNYGYT
TRBV10-3	TRBJ2-2	-	ATGGQVPGELF
TRBV3-1	TRBJ2-2	-	ASGETGNTGELF
TRBV20-1	TRBJ1-1	many	SARGASKGTEAF
TRBV5-1	TRBJ2-7	many	ASSWGDRGREQY
TRBV13	TRBJ2-3	few	ASSLGLAHFTDTQY
TRBV27	TRBJ1-5	many	ASSSGQGNQPQH
TRBV20-1	TRBJ2-3	-	SASTLGHSTDTQY
TRBV6-5	TRBJ1-2	many	ASSYGGPFYGYT
TRBV6-4	TRBJ1-5	-	ACRDTPYSNQPQH
TRBV9	TRBJ2-7	-	ASSEQY
TRBV29-1	TRBJ2-1	many	SVLGLAGANEQF
TRBV20-1	TRBJ2-3	many	SARETDTQY
TRBV27	TRBJ1-4	-	ASRDILNEKLF
TRBV29-1	TRBJ1-1	many	SGTGHLNTEAF
TRBV28	TRBJ2-2	-	ASSMLAGGNTGELF
TRBV20-1	TRBJ1-2	medium-sized	SARERRGASDGYT
TRBV4-2	TRBJ2-3	-	ASSHRPDHTDTQY
TRBV2	TRBJ2-7	few	ASSPLGVMGEQY
TRBV27	TRBJ2-7	few	ASSLSWGFEQY
TRBV20-1	TRBJ2-7	-	SARQGISYEQY
TRBV24-1	TRBJ1-2	many	ATSDLAPDRGAYGYT
TRBV10-3	TRBJ2-1	few	AIKDERIDEQF
TRBV29-1	TRBJ2-1	few	SVEGRAGLVYNEQF
TRBV19	TRBJ2-7	-	ASSTRDRAHEQY